This TCR beta chain was sequenced in a study of cytomegalovirus exposure and HLA in healthy donors. CDR3 length equals 14 residues. Germline trimming cut 8 bases from V and 5 bases from J; bases unmatched to any gene: 10. Germline V lookup: CDR1 ENHRY, CDR2 SYGVKD. The primer mix had 60 Vbeta and 13 Jbeta primers. TCRdb's copy holds only in-frame clones and misses some; the assay was immunoSEQ multiplex PCR. This listing includes about 58,000 clones. The sequence derives from a woman between 18 and 29 years old in good health and CMV-seronegative. The sample taken for sequencing was PBMCs. This chain joins TRBV10-3 and TRBJ2-5; TRBD1 matches at 8 bases. The CDR3 DNA reads TGTGCCATCGCGGGCACAGGGGGAAGGGAGACCCAGTACTTC. Its translation is CAIAGTGGRETQYF.